This T cell receptor beta chain was recovered during a study of CD8+CD57+ T cells in acquired aplastic anemia. Sequenced patients had shown CD8+CD57+ cell expansion by flow cytometry. CDR3 and TCR beta VDJ profiling relied on genomic DNA as the template. TCRdb called the reads again in MiXCR, with one record for every CDR3 protein. The profile shows about 470,000 distinct CDR3 sequences, less than 35% of them singletons. This clonotype was counted only a few times. V shed 1 base and J shed 0 bases, with 10 bases lying between them. The CDR3 spans 17 residues. Sequenced sample: sorted CD4+, CD8+, or CD8+CD57+ T cells (not recorded which) from PBMCs. This chain links TRBV12-3 or TRBV12-4 with TRBJ2-6; tentative D call: TRBD1 (6 bases). This clonotype originated in a human donor with aplastic anemia. This CDR3 reads CASSLGTVLSGANVLTF. Written as DNA, the CDR3 is TGTGCCAGCAGTTTAGGGACAGTCCTCTCTGGGGCCAACGTCCTGACTTTC.